This paragraph reports one T cell receptor (beta chain). The clone's antigen remains unknown. No per-base quality is available; no much larger clone lies one base away. The trial excluded patients who had a history of autoimmune disease or who were on systemic immunosuppression. Peripheral blood for TCR sequencing was drawn from every dose cohort at baseline, at cycle 4 day 1 and at cycle 7 day 1. The samples were drawn from a first-in-human, open-label, multicenter phase I dose-escalation trial of ivuxolimab. Adults with locally advanced or metastatic head and neck squamous cell, hepatocellular, melanoma or renal cell carcinoma were enrolled in the trial. CD4+ and CD8+ T cells were sorted separately from peripheral blood before TCR sequencing. This sample was taken from a study of OX40 agonist ivuxolimab in advanced cancers. Broadly, across the study: The costimulatory receptor OX40 (CD134) was targeted by ivuxolimab, a fully human IgG2 agonistic monoclonal antibody. Intravenous ivuxolimab was administered to patients every 2 weeks at six dose levels: 0.01, 0.1, 0.3, 1.5, 3 and 10 mg/kg. Among the approximately 54 dose-escalation patients, around 20 had hepatocellular carcinoma, 15 or so melanoma, 9 renal cell carcinoma and 9 head and neck cancer. In the dose-escalation cohort, nearly 85% of patients were male, and the mean age was 60 years with a range of roughly 23 to 79. Patients were allowed to have had prior anti-PD-1, anti-PD-L1 or anti-CTLA-4 therapy, and around 43% of the dose-escalation patients had been treated with checkpoint inhibitors. Partial responses occurred in three dose-escalation patients, of whom one had hepatocellular carcinoma and two had cutaneous melanoma. Peripheral TCRbeta sequencing was intended to test whether TCR sequence diversity was altered and clonal T-cell expansion was caused by ivuxolimab. The monotherapy dose-escalation portion (N ≈ 50 patients) of the phase I ivuxolimab trial is reported in the paper. Overall study outcomes, separate from this receptor: After ivuxolimab, CD8+ T cells had more expanded clones than CD4+ T cells on average. Which antigens the clonally expanded peripheral T cells were specific for was not determined. Clonal expansion of both CD4+ and CD8+ blood T cells was observed from baseline to week 6 at doses 0.1 to 3.0 mg/kg. Low levels of normalized T-cell clonal expansion were also shown by some nonresponding patients. In partial responders in the 0.1-3.0 mg/kg groups, normalized peripheral clonal expansion was found to be among the lowest, especially among CD8+ T cells.

Genomic DNA was isolated from the sorted cells so that the TCRbeta CDR3 region could be sequenced. The immunoSEQ Assay was used to sequence the TCRbeta CDR3 regions. This is the immuneACCESS table as TCRdb keeps it, with only in-frame sequences that have V and J called. A part of the clones is gone; compared with another copy, unresolved V genes explain less than half, and the rest is unexplained. The sample profile shows some 54,000 clones; over 60% of them were found once. Of the sample, about 6% is held by the ten largest clones. The V end gives up 8 bases and the J end 4 bases, leaving 1 base in the junction not matched to a gene. From its cysteine to its phenylalanine, the CDR3 spans 13 amino acids. The sequence is cut down to CDR3 DNA, 39 bases in frame from base 1. The germline V gene yields SGHNT for CDR1 and YENEEA for CDR2.

Material: CD4+ or CD8+ T cells sorted from blood, obtained in a trial of the OX40 agonist ivuxolimab. The rearranged segments are TRBV11-3 and TRBJ2-2; TRBD2 matches 10 bases in the middle. The origin of this receptor is an adult with an advanced solid tumor such as melanoma, head and neck, liver or kidney cancer. The nucleotide sequence is TGTGCCAGCCGGACTAGCGGCACCGGGGAGCTGTTTTTT. Its product reads: CASRTSGTGELFF.